Below are 29 T cell receptor beta chains sequenced from a single sample in a study of blood T cells in healthy people across ages. It was with a sample-barcoded 5' primer and a J-beta primer mix that a second PCR of roughly 7 to 11 cycles was run. Using its own MiXCR run on the 5' RACE reads, TCRdb lists one record per CDR3 protein. The sample yields roughly 800,000 distinct CDR3 sequences, 58% seen once. The sample comprised blood. The receptors derive from a man aged 30 to 39 in good health.

The chain has TRBV25-1 and TRBJ2-5; D may be TRBD2 (7 bases). CDR3 length: 13 residues. V was clipped by 8 bases and J by 10 bases, with 20 bases between them. CDR1 is MGHDK and CDR2 is SYGVNS in the germline V gene. This CDR3 reads CASPDGGTTYQYF. CDR3 coding DNA: TGTGCCAGCCCCGACGGGGGGACAACTTACCAGTACTTC.

This clonotype has more than one count but fewer than ten. The chain is built from TRBV5-1 and TRBJ2-7; 9 nucleotides agree with TRBD2. This CDR3 spans 13 amino acids. In germline, CDR1 is SGHRS, CDR2 YFSETQ. The J segment lost 4 bases and the V segment lost 7 bases, leaving 6 bases of the junction unmatched. The CDR3 region is CASAGGVQYEQYF. DNA of the CDR3: TGCGCCAGCGCGGGAGGGGTGCAGTACGAGCAGTACTTC.

A few counts support this clonotype. This chain connects TRBV29-1 to TRBJ2-1, with D possibly called TRBD1 or TRBD2 (5 bases each). The germline gives CDR1 SQVTM, CDR2 ANQGSEA. The CDR3 covers 13 residues. V was clipped by 4 bases and J by 8 bases, with 15 bases between them. DNA of the CDR3: TGCAGCGTTGTGTCGGACTGGGGCGATGAGCAGTTCTTC. It codes for CSVVSDWGDEQFF.

The chain is built from TRBV7-2 and TRBJ2-3; TRBD2 agrees at 9 bases. Losses at the gene ends were 5 bases for V and 10 bases for J; bases not matched to a gene: 16. Germline CDR1 SGHTA, CDR2 FQGNSA. The CDR3 sequence is 16 residues long. The CDR3, as DNA: TGTGCCAGCAGCGCGGGAGGTAGCGGGGGTAATGACCCGCAGTATTTT. Its protein product is CASSAGGSGGNDPQYF.

This clonotype has more than one count but fewer than ten. This chain joins TRBV13 and TRBJ2-7; 8 nucleotides match TRBD2. J gave up 2 bases and V 3 bases, and 6 bases lay outside the gene matches. CDR1 PRHDT and CDR2 FYEKMQ come from the germline V gene (reference sequence). This CDR3 comprises 15 residues. The CDR3 reads CASSLGLGSPYEQYF. DNA for the CDR3: TGTGCCAGCAGCTTGGGACTAGGATCCCCCTACGAGCAGTACTTC.

This clonotype was counted between two and nine times. The chain has TRBV5-1 and TRBJ2-1; D not certain. The CDR3 is 18 amino acids. V dropped 0 bases and J dropped 0 bases, with 16 bases sitting between them. Germline values: CDR1 SGHRS, CDR2 YFSETQ. The CDR3: CASSLELFRKSSYNEQFF. CDR3 bases: TGCGCCAGCAGCTTGGAGTTGTTCCGAAAGAGCTCCTACAATGAGCAGTTCTTC.

The chain has TRBV3-1 and TRBJ2-7; 7 bases line up with TRBD1. V gave up 4 bases and J gave up 0 bases; unmatched junction bases: 6. The V gene's germline CDR1 is LGHDT and CDR2 YNNKEL (reference sequence). CDR3 size: 15 residues. The CDR3 loop reads CASSLQGVFSYEQYF. In DNA, the CDR3 is TGTGCCAGCAGCCTCCAGGGGGTATTCTCCTACGAGCAGTACTTC.

This sequence joins TRBV12-3 or TRBV12-4 and TRBJ1-2; TRBD1 agrees at 8 bases. With 5 bases clipped from V and 8 bases from J, the junction kept 7 bases outside the gene matches. The CDR3 extends over 13 amino acids. The CDR3 nucleotides read TGTGCCAGCAGTCCAACCGGACAGGGCGGCTACACCTTC. It codes for CASSPTGQGGYTF.

The chain combines TRBV6-6 with TRBJ2-7; TRBD1 matches 7 bases. CDR1 and CDR2 (germline): MNHNY, SVGAGI (reference sequence). V shed 0 bases and J 2 bases; nucleotides not matched to a gene: 4. This CDR3 has 15 residues. CDR3 amino acids: CASSYSVGQAYEQYF. Here the CDR3 DNA reads TGTGCCAGCAGTTACTCGGTCGGACAGGCCTACGAGCAGTACTTC.

The V call is TRBV3-1, the J call TRBJ2-5; weak D call: TRBD2 (6 bases). The closer fit of TRBJ2-7 to the DNA end suggests the J call may be wrong. Germline-derived CDR1 and CDR2 are LGHDT and YNNKEL (reference sequence). CDR3 length equals 15 residues. CDR3 residues: CASSHGVAGNYEQYF. In DNA form, the CDR3 reads TGTGCCAGCAGCCACGGGGTCGCGGGGAACTACGAGCAGTACTTC.

This chain uses TRBV6-1 with TRBJ2-6; 13 nucleotides agree with TRBD2. Trimming at V came to 5 bases and at J to 0 bases, leaving 7 bases not matched to a gene. CDR3 size: 19 residues. Per germline, CDR1 MNHNS and CDR2 SASEGT. The CDR3 loop is CASSPRLAGGISGANVLTF. The CDR3 DNA reads TGTGCCAGCAGTCCCCGACTAGCGGGGGGAATCTCTGGGGCCAACGTCCTGACTTTC.

The V gene is TRBV12-3 or TRBV12-4, the J gene TRBJ2-2; 7 bases line up with TRBD1. CDR3 length: 13 residues. The ends lost 5 bases at V and 12 bases at J; junction bases unmatched: 9. CDR3 coding DNA: TGTGCCAGCAGTCACGGGACAGCAGAGAAGCTGTTTTTT. This encodes CASSHGTAEKLFF.

This clonotype is a singleton in its sample. CDR3 residues: CSAIGGPNYGYTF. The CDR3 DNA sequence: TGCAGTGCCATCGGAGGGCCCAACTATGGCTACACCTTC. The rearrangement uses TRBV20-1 and TRBJ1-2; no definite D call. CDR3 size: 13 residues. V lost 6 bases and J lost 2, with 13 bases in between. From germline, CDR1 is DFQATT and CDR2 SNEGSKA (reference sequence).

This chain joins TRBV28 and TRBJ2-3, with 7 bases lining up with TRBD2. J gave up 4 bases and V 7 bases, and 11 bases lay outside the gene matches. CDR3 length equals 15 residues. Germline V gives CDR1 MDHEN, CDR2 SYDVKM. The CDR3 loop is CASNKAGVVSDTQYF. The DNA of the CDR3 is TGTGCCAGCAATAAGGCGGGAGTTGTTTCAGATACGCAGTATTTT.

This clonotype was recorded once. The J gene is TRBJ2-7, the V gene TRBV30; 8 positions match TRBD1. The CDR3 spans 15 residues. The V segment lost 2 bases and the J segment 0 bases; nucleotides outside the gene matches: 6. Per the germline V gene, CDR1 is GTSNPN and CDR2 is SVGIG (reference sequence). The DNA of the CDR3 is TGTGCCTGGAGTTATTTAACAGGGGGCTCCTACGAGCAGTACTTC. Residues: CAWSYLTGGSYEQYF.

This clonotype was seen only once. The V gene is TRBV20-1, the J gene TRBJ2-3; D gene uncertain. Germline assignment: CDR1 DFQATT and CDR2 SNEGSKA (reference sequence). The CDR3 length is 12 residues. Trimming left V 4 bases short and J 4 bases short, with 9 bases between. In DNA, the CDR3 is TGCAGTGCTAACGGGCGATCAGATACGCAGTATTTT. Protein: CSANGRSDTQYF.

This rearrangement joins TRBV11-1 to TRBJ2-3; 7 positions agree with TRBD2. This CDR3 has 18 residues. Losses at the gene ends were 5 bases for V and 1 base for J; bases not matched to a gene: 15. Per germline, CDR1 SGHAT and CDR2 FQDESV (reference sequence). The CDR3 DNA reads TGTGCCAGCAGCCAGGGTGGCCTAGCGGAGTGGGGCACAGATACGCAGTATTTT. This gives the protein CASSQGGLAEWGTDTQYF.

The chain links TRBV7-2 to TRBJ2-1, with D perhaps matching TRBD2 (5 bases). Trimming took 6 bases from V and 4 from J, leaving 16 bases between them. Germline assignment: CDR1 SGHTA and CDR2 FQGNSA. The CDR3 contains 15 residues. CDR3 DNA: TGTGCCAGCAGGGTGGACTTAAGCCCATACAATGAGCAGTTCTTC. Amino acid sequence: CASRVDLSPYNEQFF. Variable domain in full (rest from reference TRBV7-2 and TRBJ2-1): GAGVSQSPSNKVTEKGKDVELRCDPISGHTALYWYRQSLGQGLEFLIYFQGNSAPDKSGLPSDRFSAERTGGSVSTLTIQRTQQEDSAVYLCASRVDLSPYNEQFFGPGTRLTVL.

This clonotype is a singleton in its sample. The chain combines TRBV5-5 with TRBJ1-5; D ambiguous. Between the trimmed V and J ends, which lost 0 bases and 2 bases, there was a span of 9 bases. Germline V gene lookup returns CDR1 SGHKS and CDR2 YYEKEE (reference sequence). This CDR3 has 15 residues. DNA of the CDR3: TGTGCCAGCAGCTTGGGGGCCGGTGGCAATCAGCCCCAGCATTTT. Translated, it gives CASSLGAGGNQPQHF.

This chain joins TRBV20-1 and TRBJ1-5; D possibly corresponds to TRBD1 (5 bases). Germline-derived CDR1 and CDR2 are DFQATT and SNEGSKA (reference sequence). Trimming stripped 3 bases from V and 4 bases from J, with 7 bases between. The CDR3 has 12 residues. Here the CDR3 reads CSARKGNQPQHF. CDR3 bases: TGCAGTGCTAGGAAGGGGAATCAGCCCCAGCATTTT.

This chain uses TRBV20-1 with TRBJ1-5, with D perhaps TRBD1 (6 bases). V was pared by 5 bases and J by 2 bases, with 16 bases between. Germline-derived CDR1 and CDR2 are DFQATT and SNEGSKA (reference sequence). This CDR3 region has 15 residues. This CDR3 is CSAFGQQWGNQPQHF. In DNA, the CDR3 is TGCAGTGCTTTTGGACAGCAGTGGGGCAATCAGCCCCAGCATTTT.

The chain has TRBV9 and TRBJ2-5; tentatively, D is TRBD1 (5 bases). Germline-derived CDR1 and CDR2 are SGDLS and YYNGEE. V dropped 0 bases and J dropped 4 bases, with 13 bases sitting between them. CDR3 length: 15 amino acids. The CDR3 reads CASSVASQGGETQYF. CDR3 nucleotides: TGTGCCAGCAGCGTAGCCTCCCAGGGTGGAGAGACCCAGTACTTC. Full variable domain (remainder filled in from reference TRBV9 and TRBJ2-5): DSGVTQTPKHLITATGQRVTLRCSPRSGDLSVYWYQQSLDQGLQFLIQYYNGEERAKGNILERFSAQQFPDLHSELNLSSLELGDSALYFCASSVASQGGETQYFGPGTRLLVL.

The DNA for the CDR3 is TGCGCCAGCAGATGGAGGTCGAACACTGAAGCTTTCTTT. This sequence encodes CASRWRSNTEAFF. The chain has TRBV4-3 and TRBJ1-1; unclear D gene. Germline V gene sequence: CDR1 LGHNA, CDR2 YSLEER. Trimming left V 6 bases short and J 1 base short, with 9 bases between. This CDR3 has 13 amino acids.

The chain recombines TRBV4-2 with TRBJ2-5, with D possibly being TRBD1 (5 bases). The germline V gene has CDR1 LGHNA and CDR2 YNFKEQ. The V end lost 4 bases, the J end lost 4 bases, and 13 bases lay between the germline ends. The CDR3 totals 14 residues. Here the CDR3 reads CASSPQGGPETQYF. The DNA for the CDR3 is TGTGCCAGCAGCCCGCAGGGTGGGCCAGAGACCCAGTACTTC.

This clonotype was detected a few times. The CDR3 DNA reads as TGCGCCAGCAGTTTCGCCGGGAGGGCAGATACGCAGTATTTT. This sequence encodes CASSFAGRADTQYF. The chain recombines TRBV5-1 with TRBJ2-3; 8 bases align to TRBD2. Germline values: CDR1 SGHRS, CDR2 YFSETQ. CDR3 length: 14 amino acids. Germline trimming cut 5 bases from V and 4 bases from J; bases unmatched to any gene: 6.

This clonotype was detected once. The gene calls are TRBV5-1 and TRBJ2-7, with 14 bases lining up with TRBD2. The junction had 7 bases not matched to a gene; V was cut back by 4 bases and J by 7 bases. The CDR3 extends over 15 amino acids. Germline CDR1 SGHRS, CDR2 YFSETQ. CDR3 protein: CASSGTSGGLNEQYF. The DNA of the CDR3 is TGCGCCAGCAGCGGGACTAGCGGGGGTCTAAATGAGCAGTACTTC.

This chain joins TRBV29-1 and TRBJ1-5, with TRBD1 matching 9 bases. The germline CDR1 and CDR2 sequences are SQVTM and ANQGSEA. This CDR3 is 13 amino acids long. Trimming removed 5 bases from V and 3 bases from J; junction bases left unmatched: 2. The CDR3 sequence is CSVRQGDNQPQHF. The CDR3 DNA is TGCAGCGTTAGACAGGGGGACAATCAGCCCCAGCATTTT.

The chain employs TRBV5-1 and TRBJ2-3, with 10 bases fitting TRBD2. The germline V gene encodes CDR1 SGHRS and CDR2 YFSETQ. The CDR3 is 17 amino acids. After removal of 0 bases from V and 3 bases from J, the junction contained 7 bases not matched to a gene. The chain's CDR3 is CASSLVGLAGVTDTQYF. CDR3 nucleotide sequence: TGCGCCAGCAGCTTGGTCGGGCTAGCGGGAGTTACAGATACGCAGTATTTT.

V is TRBV27 and J is TRBJ1-6, with D hard to call. The CDR3 length is 14 residues. The germline CDR1 and CDR2 sequences are MNHEY and SMNVEV (reference sequence). V lost 6 bases, J lost 5 bases, and 11 bases lay in between. This CDR3 reads CASRFIGDNSPLHF. The CDR3 coding sequence is TGTGCCAGCAGGTTTATCGGTGATAATTCACCCCTCCACTTT.